The 27 T cell receptor beta chains in this list originate from one sample, sequenced in a study of cytotoxic CD8 clonotypes in ibrutinib-treated CLL. Some clones are missing from TCRdb's copy, which holds only in-frame ones; the method was immunoSEQ multiplex PCR. The data contain some 170,000 clones, around nine tenths of them seen just once; the ten biggest clones take up 3%. The sample in question was PBMCs, obtained at disease progression, from a patient treated with ibrutinib. The receptors originated from a human donor with chronic lymphocytic leukemia.

V usage is TRBV6-4 and J usage is TRBJ1-1; maybe TRBD1 (5 bases). V was clipped by 8 bases and J by 2 bases, with 12 bases between them. The CDR3 is 13 amino acids. Germline V gene sequence: CDR1 MRHNA, CDR2 SNTAGT. The CDR3 sequence is CASRQGVNTEAFF. The CDR3 DNA reads TGTGCCAGCCGTCAGGGAGTCAACACTGAAGCTTTCTTT.

The sample holds one count of this clone. The chain employs TRBV11-2 and TRBJ1-3; no clear D gene. The CDR3 is 17 amino acids. The V gene's germline CDR1 is SGHAT and CDR2 FQNNGV. V lost 5 bases, J lost 3 bases, and 20 bases lay in between. CDR3 sequence (DNA): TGTGCCAGCAGCACGAGAGAGAGAGGGAAAGGTGGAAACACCATATATTTT. Translating it yields CASSTRERGKGGNTIYF.

The V call is TRBV30, the J call TRBJ2-7, with D possibly TRBD1 on 5 matching bases. Looked up from germline, CDR1 is GTSNPN and CDR2 is SVGIG (reference sequence). V lost 2 bases, J lost 2 bases, and 10 bases lay in between. The CDR3 length is 13 residues. The CDR3 coding sequence is TGTGCCTGGAGTATCAGGGTTCCCTACGAGCAGTACTTC. Translation gives CAWSIRVPYEQYF.

In nucleotides, the CDR3 is TGTGCCAGCAGCTTAGGGGGGGCCGTGAATCAGCCCCAGCATTTT. This codes for CASSLGGAVNQPQHF. The chain couples TRBV5-4 to TRBJ1-5; possible D gene TRBD1, 6 bases. V lost 2 bases, J lost 4 bases, and 13 bases lay in between. The CDR3 consists of 15 residues. Germline CDR1 reads SGHNT; CDR2 reads YYREEE (reference sequence).

The chain combines TRBV5-4 with TRBJ2-3, with 11 bases lining up with TRBD2. Germline V gene sequence: CDR1 SGHNT, CDR2 YYREEE (reference sequence). J was trimmed by 6 bases and V by 4 bases; bases with no gene match: 10. The CDR3 consists of 16 residues. The CDR3 nucleotides read TGTGCCAGCAGCAATCCACTAGCGGGAGATGGTGATACGCAGTATTTT. It encodes CASSNPLAGDGDTQYF.

This clone was seen more than once but under ten times. The gene calls are TRBV2 and TRBJ1-5; D not resolved. The V and J ends lost 6 bases and 3 bases respectively, with 12 bases between them. Germline assignment: CDR1 SNHLY and CDR2 FYNNEI. CDR3 length: 14 residues. The chain's CDR3 is CASSISRINQPQHF. CDR3 nucleotides: TGTGCCAGCAGCATTAGCAGAATCAATCAGCCCCAGCATTTT.

The chain carries TRBV6-5 and TRBJ2-7, with D unclear. CDR1 and CDR2 from the germline V gene are MNHEY and SVGAGI. The CDR3 is 14 amino acids. The CDR3 region has the DNA TGTGGTACCAAGGGCCAGCCGAGCTCCTACGAGCAGTACTTC. It is translated as CGTKGQPSSYEQYF.

The chain carries TRBV5-1 and TRBJ1-4; D is possibly TRBD1 (5 bases). The V gene lost 4 bases and the J gene lost 4 bases, with 14 bases spanning the gap. CDR1 is SGHRS, CDR2 YFSETQ, per germline. The CDR3 has 15 amino acids. The CDR3 reads CASSRSSGINEKLFF. The CDR3 coding sequence is TGCGCCAGCAGCCGAAGCTCAGGGATTAATGAAAAACTGTTTTTT.

The rearrangement uses TRBV18 and TRBJ1-1; D remains unclear. Trimming shortened V by 3 bases and J by 4 bases, and 9 bases separated the two germline ends. CDR1 and CDR2 from the germline V gene are KGHSH and LQKENI. The CDR3 consists of 13 residues. The CDR3 loop is CASSPSAGTEAFF. CDR3 nucleotides: TGTGCCAGCTCACCCAGTGCGGGCACTGAAGCTTTCTTT.

CDR3 DNA: TGTGCCAGCAGCTTGGCGGCGGAAAAAACCTACGAGCAGTACTTC. This codes for CASSLAAEKTYEQYF. The V and J genes are TRBV5-4 and TRBJ2-7; D is unresolved. The CDR3 has 15 residues. Germline CDR1 and CDR2: SGHNT and YYREEE (reference sequence). V was pared by 0 bases and J by 2 bases, with 12 bases between.

In the case of this clone: The germline gene is not matched at one end of the junction; a read error may be the cause. The CDR3 sequence: CLLEDSEFTDTQYF. The DNA of the CDR3 is TGCCTTTTAGAGGATAGCGAATTCACAGATACGCAGTATTTT. The V and J genes are TRBV7-9 and TRBJ2-3; D is possibly TRBD2 (5 bases). The germline V gene has CDR1 SEHNR and CDR2 FQNEAQ (reference sequence). The CDR3 consists of 14 residues.

The V gene is TRBV6-1, the J gene TRBJ1-4; 8 positions agree with TRBD1. The V gene end was trimmed by 5 bases and the J gene end by 6 bases; junction bases not matched to a gene: 5. CDR1 and CDR2 (germline): MNHNS, SASEGT. The CDR3 consists of 14 residues. CDR3 loop: CASSQTGGYEKLFF. DNA of the CDR3: TGTGCCAGCAGTCAAACAGGGGGATATGAAAAACTGTTTTTT.

This chain links TRBV19 with TRBJ2-7, with 9 bases that match TRBD1. Germline CDR1 is LNHDA and CDR2 is SQIVND (reference sequence). V lost 5 bases to trimming and J lost 6 bases; unmatched junction nucleotides: 14. The CDR3 has 16 amino acids. The CDR3 sequence: CASSGGQGARASEQYF. CDR3 sequence (DNA): TGTGCCAGTAGTGGGGGACAGGGAGCGAGGGCCAGCGAGCAGTACTTC.

The chain is built from TRBV5-1 and TRBJ2-5; TRBD1 agrees at 9 bases. V shed 6 bases and J 5 bases; nucleotides not matched to a gene: 14. Per the germline V gene, CDR1 is SGHRS and CDR2 is YFSETQ. The CDR3 consists of 16 residues. CDR3 nucleotide sequence: TGCGCCAGCAACAGGAACACCGGGACAGGGTTGGAGACCCAGTACTTC. It translates to CASNRNTGTGLETQYF.

This sequence joins TRBV5-4 and TRBJ1-2; weak D call: TRBD1 (6 bases). The CDR3 runs to 15 residues. The germline CDR1 and CDR2 sequences are SGHNT and YYREEE (reference sequence). Trimming removed 3 bases at V and 7 bases at J, with 19 bases between. Written as DNA, the CDR3 is TGTGCCAGCAGCTCGGCGGGGCAGGGGATAAGTGGCTACACCTTC. As protein: CASSSAGQGISGYTF.

The V and J genes are TRBV6-1 and TRBJ2-1; 9 nucleotides line up with TRBD2. This CDR3 is 15 amino acids long. CDR1 MNHNS and CDR2 SASEGT come from the germline V gene. J was trimmed by 8 bases and V by 6 bases; bases with no gene match: 11. CDR3 amino acids: CASRPRAGGFYEQFF. In nucleotides, the CDR3 is TGTGCCAGCAGACCCCGTGCGGGAGGGTTCTATGAGCAGTTCTTC.

J is TRBJ1-4 and V is TRBV19; D ambiguous. Trimming took 3 bases from V and 12 from J, leaving 11 bases between them. Germline lookup yields CDR1 LNHDA and CDR2 SQIVND (reference sequence). The CDR3 has 12 amino acids. For the CDR3, the DNA is TGTGCCAGTAGTATTCTGCGAGCGGAACTGTTTTTT. This encodes CASSILRAELFF.

The chain uses TRBV6-5 and TRBJ1-5, with 11 bases matching TRBD1. Looked up from germline, CDR1 is MNHEY and CDR2 is SVGAGI. CDR3 length: 14 residues. J was trimmed by 8 bases and V by 6 bases; bases with no gene match: 6. In DNA, the CDR3 is TGTGCCAGCAGCCCGGACAGGGGGCGTGAGCCCCAGCATTTT. Protein sequence: CASSPDRGREPQHF.

The chain is built from TRBV6-5 and TRBJ1-2; TRBD1 aligns across 7 bases. CDR1 is MNHEY, CDR2 SVGAGI, per germline. V lost 0 bases, J lost 8 bases, and 9 bases stayed unmatched. CDR3 length: 15 amino acids. The CDR3 DNA reads as TGTGCCAGCAGTTACTCGATGACAGGGATGGGGGGCTACACCTTC. Amino acid sequence: CASSYSMTGMGGYTF.

CDR3 sequence (DNA): TGTGCCAGCAGTTTTATAGACAGGGTAAACTATGGCTACACCTTC. It yields the protein CASSFIDRVNYGYTF. The genes are TRBV28 and TRBJ1-2; 7 bases agree with TRBD1. The length of the CDR3 is 15 residues. V lost 3 bases to trimming and J lost 2 bases; unmatched junction nucleotides: 6. Germline CDR1 reads MDHEN; CDR2 reads SYDVKM.

The gene calls are TRBV28 and TRBJ1-1; D might be TRBD1 (6 bases). The V and J ends lost 11 bases and 2 bases respectively, with 21 bases between them. Germline loops: CDR1 MDHEN, CDR2 SYDVKM. CDR3 length: 15 residues. This chain's CDR3 is CAGSPGVAGNTEAFF. The CDR3 bases are TGTGCCGGATCCCCAGGGGTTGCAGGAAACACTGAAGCTTTCTTT.

In DNA, the CDR3 is TGCGCCAGCAGCTCGACGAGCGGGGCGGCCTACAATGAGCAGTTCTTC. Translation: CASSSTSGAAYNEQFF. The V call is TRBV5-1, the J call TRBJ2-1, with 7 bases aligning to TRBD2. This CDR3 is built from 16 residues. The germline V gene encodes CDR1 SGHRS and CDR2 YFSETQ. The junction had 8 bases not matched to a gene; V was cut back by 3 bases and J by 2 bases.

The chain recombines TRBV19 with TRBJ2-3; the D gene is possibly TRBD1 (5 bases). The V end lost 3 bases, the J end lost 6 bases, and 22 bases lay between the germline ends. The germline V gene has CDR1 LNHDA and CDR2 SQIVND (reference sequence). This CDR3 has 17 amino acids. The CDR3 protein is CASSMKVGHLAVDTQYF. The CDR3 DNA reads as TGTGCCAGTAGTATGAAGGTAGGACACCTCGCTGTCGATACGCAGTATTTT.

This chain links TRBV10-3 with TRBJ2-7; D assignment may be TRBD1 or TRBD2 (5 bases each). V was shortened by 2 bases and J by 3 bases, with 14 bases between the two germline ends. The CDR3 consists of 15 residues. In germline, CDR1 is ENHRY, CDR2 SYGVKD. The CDR3 DNA reads TGTGCCATCAGTGAGGGGGGTAAACACCGCTACGAGCAGTACTTC. It encodes CAISEGGKHRYEQYF.

The chain couples TRBV7-3 to TRBJ2-2; D unclear. The CDR3 runs 14 residues. The V gene's germline CDR1 is SGHTA and CDR2 FQGTGA. V was trimmed by 3 bases and J by 4 bases, leaving 9 bases between them. The CDR3, as DNA: TGTGCCAGCAGCTTGGTCTCCGGCACCGGGGAGCTGTTTTTT. It translates to CASSLVSGTGELFF. Supplemented by reference TRBV7-3 and TRBJ2-2, the full variable domain reads GAGVSQTPSNKVTEKGKYVELRCDPISGHTALYWYRQSLGQGPEFLIYFQGTGAADDSGLPNDRFFAVRPEGSVSTLKIQRTERGDSAVYLCASSLVSGTGELFFGEGSRLTVL.

The chain recombines TRBV5-1 with TRBJ1-1, with TRBD1 identical over 8 bases. V lost 1 base and J lost 2; bases outside the gene matches: 7. The germline CDR1 and CDR2 sequences are SGHRS and YFSETQ. The CDR3 loop spans 16 amino acids. The CDR3: CASSLSPQGGNTEAFF. CDR3 DNA: TGCGCCAGCAGCTTGAGCCCACAGGGGGGAAACACTGAAGCTTTCTTT.

The chain links TRBV5-1 to TRBJ1-1; D gene uncertain. The CDR3 has 18 residues. Per the germline V gene, CDR1 is SGHRS and CDR2 is YFSETQ. V was shortened by 4 bases and J by 0 bases, with 22 bases between the two germline ends. The CDR3 loop is CASSPTVSEVPLNTEAFF. The CDR3, as DNA: TGCGCCAGCAGCCCAACCGTTTCAGAGGTCCCCTTGAACACTGAAGCTTTCTTT.